This T cell receptor (beta chain) was profiled in a study of blood T cell repertoires in COVID-19. TCRdb's table, derived via immunoSEQ multiplex PCR, lists solely in-frame clones and lacks some. The data contain roughly 180,000 clones, 86% of them seen just once; the ten biggest clones take up roughly 8.6%. CDR1 is SGHDN and CDR2 is FVKESK in the germline V gene. The CDR3 consists of 17 residues. Trimming took 1 base from V and 10 from J; bases not matched to a gene: 14. The material sequenced was peripheral blood. The TCR originated in a man aged 55 to 70 with acute or convalescent COVID-19. The rearrangement links TRBV14 to TRBJ2-1, with TRBD2 matching over 9 bases. CDR3 DNA: TGTGCCAGCAGCCAAGTCGGGCTAGCGGGACTACTCCAGGAGCAGTTCTTC. This encodes CASSQVGLAGLLQEQFF.